The entry that follows covers one T cell receptor beta chain sequence. The sample belongs to a study of blood T cell repertoires in COVID-19. Study summary: In each case, the material was cDNA or gDNA derived from T cells, B-cell-depleted T cells, or PBMCs.

The germline CDR1 and CDR2 sequences are SGDLS and YYNGEE. The CDR3 has 15 amino acids. The V end lost 0 bases, the J end lost 5 bases, and 14 bases lay between the germline ends. Original processing notes: Cell counts per sample came from amplifying reference gene primers. The method was immunoSEQ multiplex PCR; TCRdb's version includes in-frame clones alone and lacks a portion of them. The V and J calls and clone size are taken from that table; D and trimming were inferred from the DNA. The sample carries about 78,000 clones, 90% recorded once. The sequence was collected from a woman of 80 years or more with acute or convalescent COVID-19. Source material: peripheral blood. The rearrangement uses TRBV9 and TRBJ2-5, with D perhaps matching TRBD2 (5 bases). This CDR3 reads CASSVGSGLVETQYF. In DNA form, the CDR3 reads TGTGCCAGCAGCGTAGGGAGCGGTTTGGTGGAGACCCAGTACTTC. Drawing the rest from reference TRBV9 and TRBJ2-5, the complete variable domain is DSGVTQTPKHLITATGQRVTLRCSPRSGDLSVYWYQQSLDQGLQFLIQYYNGEERAKGNILERFSAQQFPDLHSELNLSSLELGDSALYFCASSVGSGLVETQYFGPGTRLLVL.